One and the same sample provided the 25 T cell receptor beta chains below, sequenced in a study of CD8+CD57+ T cells in acquired aplastic anemia. Genomic DNA acted as the template from which TCR beta VDJ combination and CDR3 sequence profiling were carried out. In TCRdb, the reads were re-called with MiXCR into one record per CDR3 protein. The sample lists around 180,000 distinct CDR3 sequences; under 75% were seen once. The sequenced material came from sorted CD4+, CD8+, or CD8+CD57+ T cells (not recorded which) from PBMCs. The source is a human donor in good health.

This sequence joins TRBV2 and TRBJ2-1; TRBD2 might be the D (6 bases). This CDR3 comprises 15 residues. The V and J ends lost 4 bases and 2 bases respectively, with 12 bases between them. Germline-derived CDR1 and CDR2 are SNHLY and FYNNEI. Written as DNA, the CDR3 is TGTGCCAGCAGTGTGGAGGGCCGAACCTACAATGAGCAGTTCTTC. Translated: CASSVEGRTYNEQFF.

The chain couples TRBV7-3 to TRBJ2-1; perhaps D is TRBD1 or TRBD2 (5 bases each). The germline V gene has CDR1 SGHTA and CDR2 FQGTGA. The CDR3 runs to 15 residues. The V end was cut by 5 bases, the J end by 10 bases, with 21 bases between. CDR3 coding DNA: TGTGCCAGCAGCCCTATCCGGGACCAATTTGGAGAGCAGTTCTTC. Residues: CASSPIRDQFGEQFF. Supplemented by reference TRBV7-3 and TRBJ2-1, the full variable domain reads GAGVSQTPSNKVTEKGKYVELRCDPISGHTALYWYRQSLGQGPEFLIYFQGTGAADDSGLPNDRFFAVRPEGSVSTLKIQRTERGDSAVYLCASSPIRDQFGEQFFGPGTRLTVL.

This clonotype was recorded a few times. The genes are TRBV5-6 and TRBJ1-4; TRBD1 matches 8 bases. Germline CDR1 is SGHDT and CDR2 is YYEEEE. The CDR3 contains 15 residues. The trim removed 3 bases at V and 8 bases at J, leaving 9 bases unmatched. The CDR3 here is CASSSPGWTGEKLFF. For the CDR3, the DNA is TGTGCCAGCAGCTCCCCAGGCTGGACAGGGGAAAAACTGTTTTTT.

As to this clonotype: A read error is possible here, since a much larger clone lies one base away. This chain uses TRBV27 with TRBJ1-2; D uncertain. CDR3 length: 13 amino acids. Deletions cut 3 bases from V and 4 bases from J, with 9 bases between. CDR1 is MNHEY, CDR2 SMNVEV, per germline (reference sequence). CDR3 sequence reads: CASSFTGIYGYTF. CDR3 coding DNA: TGTGCCAGCAGTTTTACGGGAATCTATGGCTACACCTTC.

V usage is TRBV5-1 and J usage is TRBJ1-3; D unresolved. Germline CDR1 and CDR2: SGHRS and YFSETQ. The germline V and J ends were trimmed by 4 bases and 2 bases, with 7 bases remaining between them. CDR3 length equals 13 residues. DNA of the CDR3: TGCGCCAGCAGCCCACTGACTGGAAACACCATATATTTT. Protein product: CASSPLTGNTIYF. The whole variable domain, remainder taken from reference TRBV5-1 and TRBJ1-3, is KAGVTQTPRYLIKTRGQQVTLSCSPISGHRSVSWYQQTPGQGLQFLFEYFSETQRNKGNFPGRFSGRQFSNSRSEMNVSTLELGDSALYLCASSPLTGNTIYFGEGSWLTVV.

This clonotype is a singleton in its sample. The chain joins TRBV5-8 to TRBJ2-7; no clear D gene. The CDR3 covers 10 residues. Germline loops: CDR1 SGHTS, CDR2 YDEGEE. V shed 6 bases and J shed 7 bases, with 8 bases lying between them. CDR3 loop: CASTGLEQYF. CDR3 DNA: TGTGCCAGCACCGGGTTAGAGCAGTACTTC.

This clonotype was detected ten times or more. The chain joins TRBV4-1 to TRBJ2-1; no firm D call. Trimming removed 0 bases from V and 9 bases from J, with 12 bases in between. There are 14 residues in the CDR3. Germline V gene lookup returns CDR1 MGHRA and CDR2 YSYEKL. CDR3 sequence (DNA): TGCGCCAGCAGCCAAGAGTCGCGAGGACCTGAGCAGTTCTTC. Its translation is CASSQESRGPEQFF.

The chain employs TRBV7-2 and TRBJ2-3; D is unresolved. The CDR3 has 13 amino acids. V shed 2 bases and J shed 5 bases, with 8 bases lying between them. Germline loops: CDR1 SGHTA, CDR2 FQGNSA. CDR3 in amino acids: CASSLSRLDTQYF. The CDR3, as DNA: TGTGCCAGCAGCTTAAGTCGCCTAGATACGCAGTATTTT.

V and J are TRBV29-1 and TRBJ1-5; TRBD1 matches 9 bases. The CDR3 runs 13 residues. The ends lost 3 bases at V and 11 bases at J; junction bases unmatched: 8. Germline V gene sequence: CDR1 SQVTM, CDR2 ANQGSEA. This CDR3 reads CSVDAGQGQAQHF. CDR3 nucleotide sequence: TGCAGCGTTGATGCAGGACAGGGGCAAGCCCAGCATTTT.

The chain links TRBV19 to TRBJ1-2; weak D call: TRBD1 (5 bases). The CDR3 sequence is 12 residues long. Germline V gives CDR1 LNHDA, CDR2 SQIVND (reference sequence). Trimming took off 7 bases at V and 4 bases at J, with 10 bases between the two ends. CDR3 protein: CASMGTAYGYTF. Written as DNA, the CDR3 is TGTGCCAGTATGGGGACGGCCTATGGCTACACCTTC.

The genes are TRBV10-3 and TRBJ2-7; 7 positions agree with TRBD1. This CDR3 region has 16 residues. After removal of 0 bases from V and 7 bases from J, the junction contained 12 bases not matched to a gene. Germline values: CDR1 ENHRY, CDR2 SYGVKD. The CDR3 here is CAISESIGRGLGEQYF. In DNA form, the CDR3 reads TGTGCCATCAGTGAGTCTATCGGAAGGGGGCTAGGTGAGCAGTACTTC.

This clonotype showed up many times. The chain recombines TRBV6-1 with TRBJ1-1; D is unclear. This CDR3 region has 12 residues. V was cut by 2 bases and J by 8 bases, with 9 bases left in between. Germline V gives CDR1 MNHNS, CDR2 SASEGT. The CDR3 nucleotides read TGTGCCAGCAGTGAAATGGTGACAGAAGCTTTCTTT. Translation gives CASSEMVTEAFF.

At least ten counts were recorded for this clonotype. This chain joins TRBV20-1 and TRBJ2-7, with D possibly being TRBD1 or TRBD2 (5 bases each). V lost 8 bases to trimming and J lost 6 bases, with 17 bases between them. The V gene's germline CDR1 is DFQATT and CDR2 SNEGSKA (reference sequence). The CDR3 runs 12 residues. CDR3: CSFFLLGAEQYF. The CDR3 DNA reads TGCAGTTTCTTTCTTCTCGGGGCCGAGCAGTACTTC.

The chain employs TRBV15 and TRBJ2-5; no clear D. V was clipped by 5 bases and J by 5 bases, with 21 bases between them. CDR1 and CDR2 from the germline V gene are LNHNV and YYDKDF (reference sequence). CDR3 length equals 16 residues. Here the CDR3 reads CATSVDRWGTKETQYF. CDR3 DNA: TGTGCCACCAGCGTCGATAGATGGGGTACAAAGGAGACCCAGTACTTC.

As DNA, the CDR3 is TGCAGTGCTAGACTGACTAGCAGCACAGATACGCAGTATTTT. Protein: CSARLTSSTDTQYF. The gene calls are TRBV20-1 and TRBJ2-3, with 7 bases that match TRBD2. The CDR3 runs 14 residues. J was trimmed by 0 bases and V by 2 bases; bases with no gene match: 2. CDR1 is DFQATT, CDR2 SNEGSKA, per germline (reference sequence).

This clonotype was seen a handful of times. The V gene is TRBV10-3, the J gene TRBJ2-7, with D perhaps TRBD1 (5 bases). V shed 5 bases and J shed 4 bases, with 12 bases lying between them. The CDR3 contains 13 residues. Looked up from germline, CDR1 is ENHRY and CDR2 is SYGVKD. The CDR3 region has the DNA TGTGCCATCAGTCCCATACAGGCATACGAGCAGTACTTC. Amino acids: CAISPIQAYEQYF.

Turning to this clonotype: The germline gene is not matched at one end of the junction; a read error may be the cause. J is TRBJ1-6 and V is TRBV24-1, with D unresolved. The germline gives CDR1 KGHDR, CDR2 SFDVKD. This CDR3 has 12 amino acids. CDR3 DNA sequence: TGTGCCAGCAGTACGACCGACTCACCCCTCCACTTT. This encodes CASSTTDSPLHF.

This chain uses TRBV19 with TRBJ2-7; 11 bases are a match to TRBD1. V lost 6 bases and J lost 3; bases outside the gene matches: 4. CDR3 length: 14 amino acids. CDR1 is LNHDA and CDR2 is SQIVND in the germline V gene (reference sequence). CDR3 loop: CASRPGQGDYEQYF. CDR3 DNA sequence: TGTGCCAGTAGGCCGGGACAGGGGGACTACGAGCAGTACTTC.

Ten or more counts support this clonotype. This chain uses TRBV29-1 with TRBJ1-2; 7 bases are shared with TRBD1. Losses at the gene ends were 0 bases for V and 3 bases for J; bases not matched to a gene: 7. Germline CDR1 reads SQVTM; CDR2 reads ANQGSEA. The CDR3 is 15 amino acids. The CDR3 bases are TGCAGCGTTGAAGAGCAGGGGGGGGGCTACTATGGCTACACCTTC. Its translation: CSVEEQGGGYYGYTF.

This chain's CDR3 is CASSRERGVSYNEQFF. Written as DNA, the CDR3 is TGTGCCAGCAGCCGAGAGCGGGGGGTCTCCTACAATGAGCAGTTCTTC. This chain uses TRBV7-9 with TRBJ2-1, with 9 positions matching TRBD2. Looked up from germline, CDR1 is SEHNR and CDR2 is FQNEAQ (reference sequence). V lost 5 bases, J lost 0 bases, and 5 bases stayed unmatched. This CDR3 has 16 residues.

This clonotype has just a few counts. The chain is built from TRBV7-9 and TRBJ1-6, with unresolved D. Germline CDR1 and CDR2: SEHNR and FQNEAQ (reference sequence). The CDR3 sequence is 13 residues long. V shed 3 bases and J shed 10 bases, with 10 bases lying between them. CDR3 coding DNA: TGTGCCAGCAGCTTGGGCGGGGTATCACCCCTCCACTTT. Protein product: CASSLGGVSPLHF.

This sequence joins TRBV9 and TRBJ1-4, with D perhaps matching TRBD1 (5 bases). V lost 3 bases to trimming and J lost 8 bases, with 20 bases between them. Germline-derived CDR1 and CDR2 are SGDLS and YYNGEE. The CDR3 totals 16 residues. In nucleotides, the CDR3 is TGTGCCAGCAGCGGAATGACAGTTGGGGCAGGGGAAAAACTGTTTTTT. As protein: CASSGMTVGAGEKLFF.

V gene TRBV6-2 or TRBV6-3 combines with J gene TRBJ2-3; 10 positions match TRBD2. With V trimmed by 5 bases and J by 1 base, 6 bases remained unmatched. The CDR3 sequence is 16 residues long. Germline assignment: CDR1 MNHEY and CDR2 SVGEGT. This CDR3 is CASSLAGEGGTDTQYF. CDR3 sequence (DNA): TGTGCCAGCAGTCTAGCGGGAGAAGGGGGCACAGATACGCAGTATTTT.

V and J are TRBV29-1 and TRBJ2-7; tentatively, D is TRBD1 or TRBD2 (6 bases each). V was shortened by 6 bases and J by 8 bases, with 23 bases between the two germline ends. CDR3 length: 14 amino acids. CDR1 SQVTM and CDR2 ANQGSEA come from the germline V gene. The CDR3 sequence: CSVGTGPGAFKQYF. CDR3 bases: TGCAGCGTAGGTACTGGGCCGGGGGCCTTTAAGCAGTACTTC.

V and J are TRBV29-1 and TRBJ1-3; D is possibly TRBD1 (5 bases). V was cut by 7 bases and J by 8 bases, with 15 bases left in between. CDR1 is SQVTM, CDR2 ANQGSEA, per germline. The CDR3 is made up of 12 amino acids. In DNA, the CDR3 is TGCAGCGCCGCTGGGGGTGGGGACACCATATATTTT. As protein: CSAAGGGDTIYF.